Listed below are T cell receptor beta chains from one sample, sequenced in a study of blood T cell repertoires in COVID-19. TCRdb's table, derived via immunoSEQ multiplex PCR, lists solely in-frame clones and lacks some. This table has 35,000 to 45,000 clones, roughly 73% appearing once. The sample comprised peripheral blood. These TCRs come from a man older than 75 with acute or convalescent COVID-19. CDR3s include the opening cysteine and the closing phenylalanine or tryptophan. The D gene is left open where the match is weak.

v_call d_call cdr3_aa
TRBV4-3 TRBD2 CASSQEGLAGGYYF
TRBV11-2 TRBD1 CASSTRTGSSYNEQFF
TRBV14 - CASSQQVGMAGELFF
TRBV12-3/TRBV12-4 - CASSLFPNEQFF
TRBV28 - CASRVRSRGGELFF
TRBV9 TRBD2 CASSVVGTSDNEQFF
TRBV7-3 TRBD1 CASSLAGGVRETQYF
TRBV5-1 TRBD1 CASSRLGGQGVDEQFF
TRBV28 - CATRSGANVLTF
TRBV30 - CAWSEDSHSNQPQHF
TRBV30 - CAWRKRINRAFSYEQYF
TRBV4-3 TRBD2 CASSQSLLGLAGAETQYF
TRBV19 TRBD2 CASSTKTSGRRDGELFF
TRBV7-3 - CASSTPDYQETQYF
TRBV3-1/TRBV3-2 - CASFGEGTTGELFF
TRBV7-9 TRBD1 CASSPTTGETQYF
TRBV18 - CASSPGLTNTGELFF
TRBV7-2 - CASSQGLRTNYGYTF
TRBV10-3 TRBD2 CAISESGNYNEQFF
TRBV18 - CASSPGGLEAFF
TRBV28 - CATHSKNRYYGYTF
TRBV5-1 - CASSFSGNSYNEQFF
TRBV27 - CASRLGGTYNSPLHF
TRBV28 TRBD1 CASSSSGTGTYEQYF
TRBV12-3/TRBV12-4 - CASSLVVNQPQHF
TRBV29-1 - CSVGFTRQLNTEAFF
TRBV28 TRBD1 CASSSRQGKNSPLHF
TRBV5-5 TRBD2 CASSPPLAGRGVGEQFF
TRBV15 - CATSRLSHTGELFF
TRBV5-1 TRBD2 CASSPQGLAYEQYF
TRBV2 TRBD2 CASRPLAGAGEQFF
TRBV7-6 TRBD2 CASSLAPAGTSGRGTGELFF
TRBV10-3 TRBD2 CAISEGLAGVSDTQYF
TRBV5-1 - CASSLGQNNSPLHF
TRBV10-3 TRBD1 CAISLRGTGEETQYF
TRBV5-6 TRBD2 CASSLWAGGPTTQYF
TRBV28 - CASLGRERGNEQFF
TRBV6-5 - CASTKHSSYNSPLHF
TRBV28 TRBD1 CASSRGTVSNQPQHF
TRBV6-5 - CASSLRGYRNEQYF
TRBV21-1 - CASSKGRWAVNTEAFF
TRBV18 - CASSLSQFGVEAFF
TRBV19 - CASSIVASSSYNEQFF
TRBV18 - CASSPVIVDNEQFF
TRBV2 - CASSPLLDAGTQYF
TRBV19 TRBD2 CASSIGDSGRNIQYF
TRBV10-3 - CAISEQGHNYGYTF
TRBV3-1/TRBV3-2 TRBD2 CASSQGEVRGEQYF
TRBV5-1 TRBD2 CASSLEGLAGQETQYF
TRBV30 - CAWISPSGNLDTQYF
TRBV18 - CASSPLISGVYQETQYF